Many counts were recorded for the clone carrying this T cell receptor (beta chain). Antigen specificity is unknown. This record comes from a study of T cells after yellow fever vaccination. Findings and limits, study-wide: Although the secondary response was weaker, it peaked faster, at day 5 versus 15. Post-booster repertoires again held most primary-vaccination clones (96% CD4, about 90% CD8). Abundant clonotypes (contaminants from the bulk population) could be present in FACS-sorted repertoires.

The CDR3 spans 12 residues. The germline CDR1 and CDR2 sequences are SGHTA and FQGNSA. Unmatched junction bases numbered 2, after V lost 7 bases and J lost 3 bases. They built TCR cDNA with 5'RACE template switching, a step that put in a universal primer site and UMIs. In TCRdb, the 5' RACE reads were re-called with MiXCR into one record per CDR3 protein. The table has 300,000 to 350,000 distinct CDR3 sequences, 7% to 9% seen once; the top ten hold approximately 15%. The gene calls are TRBV7-2 and TRBJ1-2; 7 bases are a match to TRBD1. The sample here was PBMCs, taken about 41 days after the first yellow fever vaccination. The origin of this receptor is a man aged 18 to 30 who received the YFV17D yellow fever vaccine. In DNA, the CDR3 is TGTGCCAGCAACGGACAGGACTATGGCTACACCTTC. It encodes CASNGQDYGYTF. Full variable domain (rest looked up from reference TRBV7-2 and TRBJ1-2): GAGVSQSPSNKVTEKGKDVELRCDPISGHTALYWYRQSLGQGLEFLIYFQGNSAPDKSGLPSDRFSAERTGGSVSTLTIQRTQQEDSAVYLCASNGQDYGYTFGSGTRLTVV.